This T cell receptor (beta chain) is drawn from a study of blood T cell repertoires in COVID-19. Study in general: The United States, Italy and Spain supplied acute and convalescent COVID-19 samples. Nucleic acid was either cDNA or gDNA, and it came from T cells, B-cell-depleted T cells, or PBMCs.

TCRdb keeps only in-frame clones here, not all; method: immunoSEQ multiplex PCR. The data show around 79,000 clones, 85% to 90% seen once. J lost 7 bases, V lost 5 bases, and 10 bases had no gene match. Germline CDR1 is SGHTA and CDR2 is FQGTGA. CDR3 size: 15 residues. This receptor was obtained from a man aged 65 to 79 with active or convalescent COVID-19. Specimen: peripheral blood. This sequence joins TRBV7-3 and TRBJ2-1; 8 nucleotides line up with TRBD2. This chain's CDR3 is CASSRKAGVSNEQFF. The CDR3 nucleotides are TGTGCCAGCAGCCGGAAAGCGGGAGTTTCGAATGAGCAGTTCTTC.